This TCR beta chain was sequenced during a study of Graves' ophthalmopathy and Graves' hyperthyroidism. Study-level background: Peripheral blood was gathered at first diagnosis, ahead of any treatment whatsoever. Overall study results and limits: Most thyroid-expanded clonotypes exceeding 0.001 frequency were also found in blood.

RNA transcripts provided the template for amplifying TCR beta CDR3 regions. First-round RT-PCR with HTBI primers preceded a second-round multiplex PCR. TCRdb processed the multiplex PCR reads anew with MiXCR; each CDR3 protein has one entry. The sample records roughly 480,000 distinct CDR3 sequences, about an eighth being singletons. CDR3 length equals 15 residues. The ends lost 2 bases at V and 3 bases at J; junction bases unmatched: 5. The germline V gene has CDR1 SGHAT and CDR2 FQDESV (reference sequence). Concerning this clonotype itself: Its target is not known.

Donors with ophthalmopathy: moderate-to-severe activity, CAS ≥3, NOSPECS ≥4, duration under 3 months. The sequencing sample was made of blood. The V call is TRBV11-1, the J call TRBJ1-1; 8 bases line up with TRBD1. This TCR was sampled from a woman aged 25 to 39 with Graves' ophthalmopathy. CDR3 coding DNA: TGTGCCAGCAGCTTACACCAGGACAGGGACACTGAAGCTTTCTTT. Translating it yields CASSLHQDRDTEAFF.